The subject of this entry is one T cell receptor (beta chain). What it recognizes is unknown. One blood sample of approximately 2.5 ml was taken from each donor. The data originate from a study of monozygotic twins with inflammatory bowel disease. The study's findings and limits: Among IBD patients, TCRbeta diversity (inverse Simpson) was lower than in healthy co-twins. Similarity of repertoires did not differ between concordant and discordant twins, possibly from limited power.

Per germline, CDR1 MNHEY and CDR2 SMNVEV (reference sequence). CDR3 length equals 16 residues. Every TCR library used roughly 3,200 ng of total RNA. One entry per CDR3 protein, without DNA, is what TCRdb gives after re-calling the 5' RACE reads. Its clone listing holds roughly 100,000 distinct CDR3 sequences. The sample consisted of blood. The V call is TRBV27, the J call TRBJ1-2; TCRdb designates TRBD1, a call that cannot be tested without DNA. The sequence derives from a human donor with ulcerative colitis or Crohn's disease, or a healthy co-twin of an affected twin (not recorded which). The CDR3 is CASSLSPTGGNYGYTF.